A selection of T cell receptor beta chains follows, all from one sample in a study of Ad26.COV2.S vaccination and SARS-CoV-2 variants. The protocol was immunoSEQ multiplex PCR, while the TCRdb copy is restricted to in-frame clones and leaves out a portion. The data contain around 400,000 clones, about 89% of them singletons. The input for sequencing was peripheral blood, taken in a trial of Ad26.COV2.S vaccine versus placebo. The receptors stem from a person between 18 and 60 years old who received the Ad26.COV2.S COVID-19 vaccine or a placebo. Both conserved end residues are part of each CDR3. Each record gives: V gene, clone size, J gene, D gene, CDR3 DNA, CDR3 protein. The D gene is left open where the match is weak. Size tells how often a clone was seen (once, few, many) or the class of an expanded clone, and some rows leave it out.

>TRBV28|NA|TRBJ2-1|NA
TGTGCCAGCAGTTTCCCGGGGGCTGAGCAGTTCTTC
CASSFPGAEQFF
>TRBV7-7|NA|TRBJ2-7|NA
TGTGCTAGCAGGGTCATAGCGGCTACCCCCTACGAGCAGTACTTC
CASRVIAATPYEQYF
>TRBV11-3|NA|TRBJ2-5|TRBD2
TGTGCCAGCAGCCTCGGACTAGCAGAGACCCAGTACTTC
CASSLGLAETQYF
>TRBV27|NA|TRBJ2-7|TRBD1
TGTGCCAGCAGTTTCGGGACAGGCGAGCAGTACTTC
CASSFGTGEQYF
>TRBV11-2|NA|TRBJ2-1|NA
TGTGCCAGCAGCTTAGCACTACTTAACAATGAGCAGTTCTTC
CASSLALLNNEQFF
>TRBV7-9|NA|TRBJ1-1|NA
TGTGCCAGCAGCTCGGGGTTAGGGACTGAAGCTTTCTTT
CASSSGLGTEAFF
>TRBV5-4|NA|TRBJ2-1|TRBD1
TGTGCCAGCAGCTTCCCCCCGGGACAGGGGGACCACAATGAGCAGTTCTTC
CASSFPPGQGDHNEQFF
>TRBV28|NA|TRBJ1-4|NA
TGTGCCAGCAGCGTGGACTTACCAAAGCTGTTTTTT
CASSVDLPKLFF
>TRBV4-1|NA|TRBJ2-5|NA
TGCGCCAGCAGCCAACAGGTTAGGGTCCAAGAGACCCAGTACTTC
CASSQQVRVQETQYF
>TRBV6-2/TRBV6-3|NA|TRBJ2-1|NA
TGTGCCAGCAGTTACTCGGGGGGTTCTAAGTTCTTC
CASSYSGGSKFF
>TRBV15|NA|TRBJ2-5|NA
TGTGCCACCAGCAGAGTAGAGGAGACCCAGTACTTC
CATSRVEETQYF
>TRBV5-1|NA|TRBJ2-1|NA
TGCGCCAGCAGCTCCAATAGCGTCCATGAGCAGTTCTTC
CASSSNSVHEQFF
>TRBV7-6|NA|TRBJ1-5|NA
TGTGCCAGCAGCTTGAGGCAGGGCGAACAGCCCCAGCATTTT
CASSLRQGEQPQHF
>TRBV27|NA|TRBJ2-5|TRBD2
TGTGCCAGCAGCCCAATGACTAGCGGGAGTGATCCCAGAGAGACCCAGTACTTC
CASSPMTSGSDPRETQYF
>TRBV7-9|NA|TRBJ2-5|NA
TGTGCCAGCAGTCGTGGCGGCCAAGAGACCCAGTACTTC
CASSRGGQETQYF
>TRBV7-2|NA|TRBJ2-1|NA
TGTGCCAGCAGCTTAAGTGGGGGGAGCAACTACAATGAGCAGTTCTTC
CASSLSGGSNYNEQFF
>TRBV28|NA|TRBJ1-1|TRBD1
TGTGCCAGCAGTTTAAACAGGGGGCTAGGGAGGACTGAAGCTTTCTTT
CASSLNRGLGRTEAFF
>TRBV21-1|NA|TRBJ2-3|NA
TGTGCCAGCAACACGGGGCCGCAATCCTTTGATACGCAGTATTTT
CASNTGPQSFDTQYF
>TRBV28|NA|TRBJ2-7|NA
TGTGCCAGCAGTTTGCGGGGTTCCTACGAGCAGTACTTC
CASSLRGSYEQYF
>TRBV6-5|NA|TRBJ1-1|NA
TGTGCCAGCAAGGGGGTGGGGTACACTGAAGCTTTCTTT
CASKGVGYTEAFF
>TRBV7-3|NA|TRBJ2-2|TRBD2
TGTGCCAGCAGCGCTACCCGACTAGCGGGATATACCGGGGAGCTGTTTTTT
CASSATRLAGYTGELFF
>TRBV6-1|NA|TRBJ2-6|NA
TGTGCCAGCAGTGGGGCAGGTTTGCCCTCTGGGGCCAACGTCCTGACTTTC
CASSGAGLPSGANVLTF
>TRBV6-6|NA|TRBJ1-6|NA
TGTGCCATTAGCAGTGGGGCGCTAGGGTCACCCCTCCACTTT
CAISSGALGSPLHF
>TRBV3-1/TRBV3-2|few|TRBJ2-7|TRBD1
TGTGCCAGCAGCCGGGACAGTGGATCCTCCGAGCAGTACTTC
CASSRDSGSSEQYF